These 12 T cell receptor beta chains were all obtained from the same sample, sequenced in a study of T cell repertoires in cytomegalovirus infection. TCRdb itself ran the reads through MiXCR, one entry per CDR3 protein. This table has about 360,000 distinct CDR3 sequences, over 15% appearing once. Sequencing used PBMCs. The receptors derive from a human donor in good health (CMV status not recorded). Some clones in this sample may be carry-over from other donors' samples.

This clonotype was counted a few times. This chain links TRBV7-2 with TRBJ2-5; unclear D gene. This CDR3 has 16 residues. With 0 bases removed from V and 5 bases from J, the gap between germline ends came to 16 bases. The germline CDR1 and CDR2 sequences are SGHTA and FQGNSA. The CDR3 spells CASSLAAFKSLETQYF. The CDR3 coding sequence is TGTGCCAGCAGCTTAGCGGCCTTCAAAAGCCTTGAGACCCAGTACTTC.

This clonotype was counted ten times or more. The rearrangement uses TRBV6-1 and TRBJ2-6, with D possibly TRBD1 on 5 matching bases. The germline V gene has CDR1 MNHNS and CDR2 SASEGT. The length of the CDR3 is 15 residues. V was pared by 3 bases and J by 5 bases, with 11 bases between. The CDR3 sequence: CASSDHRSWANVLTF. CDR3 coding DNA: TGTGCCAGCAGTGACCACAGGTCCTGGGCCAACGTCCTGACTTTC.

The chain employs TRBV3-1 and TRBJ2-7, with 9 positions matching TRBD1. Germline loops: CDR1 LGHDT, CDR2 YNNKEL (reference sequence). The J segment lost 2 bases and the V segment lost 1 base, leaving 3 bases of the junction unmatched. The length of the CDR3 is 15 residues. The CDR3 is CASSQVGTGPYEQYF. The CDR3 nucleotides are TGTGCCAGCAGCCAAGTCGGGACAGGGCCCTACGAGCAGTACTTC.

This clonotype was found many times. The chain couples TRBV7-9 to TRBJ2-1; D not resolved. V was clipped by 1 base and J by 2 bases, with 9 bases between them. Germline CDR1 reads SEHNR; CDR2 reads FQNEAQ (reference sequence). The CDR3 runs to 15 residues. The CDR3 DNA reads as TGTGCCAGCAGCTTAGACGGCGGCCCCTACAATGAGCAGTTCTTC. Translating it yields CASSLDGGPYNEQFF.

This clonotype was seen many times. The rearrangement links TRBV7-8 to TRBJ2-5; 8 positions agree with TRBD1. J was trimmed by 3 bases and V by 0 bases; bases with no gene match: 3. There are 15 residues in the CDR3. Germline V gene lookup returns CDR1 SGHVS and CDR2 FQNEAQ. CDR3 protein: CASSLAPDREETQYF. CDR3 DNA: TGTGCCAGCAGCTTAGCACCGGACAGGGAAGAGACCCAGTACTTC. The complete variable domain, with remaining parts taken from reference TRBV7-8 and TRBJ2-5, reads GAGVSQSPRYKVAKRGQDVALRCDPISGHVSLFWYQQALGQGPEFLTYFQNEAQLDKSGLPSDRFFAERPEGSVSTLKIQRTQQEDSAVYLCASSLAPDREETQYFGPGTRLLVL.

The V gene is TRBV7-6, the J gene TRBJ2-5, with D unclear. The CDR3 sequence is 14 residues long. V was clipped by 1 base and J by 5 bases, with 11 bases between them. CDR1 is SGHVS and CDR2 is FNYEAQ in the germline V gene. Written as DNA, the CDR3 is TGTGCCAGCAGCTTAGGTGGTAGCTTGGAGACCCAGTACTTC. Translated: CASSLGGSLETQYF.

This clonotype was detected many times. This chain connects TRBV12-3 or TRBV12-4 to TRBJ1-3, with TRBD1 as a possible D gene (5 bases). CDR3 length: 15 amino acids. V was shortened by 6 bases and J by 4 bases, with 16 bases between the two germline ends. This chain's CDR3 is CASSSTGTIGNTIYF. As DNA, the CDR3 is TGTGCCAGCAGCTCTACGGGGACTATAGGAAACACCATATATTTT.

This clonotype has a count of ten or more. The genes are TRBV4-3 and TRBJ1-2; possibly TRBD1 for D (5 bases). Germline values: CDR1 LGHNA, CDR2 YSLEER. Trimming shortened V by 3 bases and J by 1 base, and 9 bases separated the two germline ends. The CDR3 extends over 14 amino acids. The CDR3 bases are TGCGCCAGCAGCCAGGGGACGGGTAACTATGGCTACACCTTC. It codes for CASSQGTGNYGYTF.

The J gene is TRBJ1-1, the V gene TRBV6-2 or TRBV6-3; D remains ambiguous. The V gene's germline CDR1 is MNHEY and CDR2 SVGEGT. There are 13 residues in the CDR3. With 8 bases removed from V and 5 bases from J, the gap between germline ends came to 15 bases. CDR3 protein: CASRPWQRTEAFF. Here the CDR3 DNA reads TGTGCCAGCCGACCGTGGCAGAGGACTGAAGCTTTCTTT.

At least ten counts were recorded for this clonotype. The chain links TRBV7-2 to TRBJ1-1; D call uncertain. The V end lost 4 bases, the J end lost 2 bases, and 11 bases lay between the germline ends. This CDR3 is 14 amino acids long. Germline lookup yields CDR1 SGHTA and CDR2 FQGNSA. CDR3 sequence: CASSSGNRNTEAFF. CDR3 sequence (DNA): TGTGCCAGCAGCTCGGGGAATCGTAACACTGAAGCTTTCTTT.

This clonotype was observed many times. V usage is TRBV7-8 and J usage is TRBJ1-2; D possibly corresponds to TRBD1 (5 bases). The CDR3 runs to 15 residues. Trimming shortened V by 5 bases and J by 0 bases, and 13 bases separated the two germline ends. Germline CDR1 reads SGHVS; CDR2 reads FQNEAQ. This CDR3 is CASSKRDGANYGYTF. CDR3 nucleotide sequence: TGTGCCAGCAGCAAGCGGGACGGTGCTAACTATGGCTACACCTTC.

This clonotype was recorded a few times. This chain connects TRBV20-1 to TRBJ1-4; D might be TRBD1 (6 bases). CDR1 and CDR2 from the germline V gene are DFQATT and SNEGSKA (reference sequence). Deletions cut 4 bases from V and 6 bases from J, with 15 bases between. The CDR3 is 14 amino acids. DNA of the CDR3: TGCAGTGCTACCCCCCCCGGGGGCGATGAAAAACTGTTTTTT. It is translated as CSATPPGGDEKLFF.